This T cell receptor (beta chain) was captured in a study of monozygotic twins with inflammatory bowel disease. Each CDR3 protein gets one entry in TCRdb, which reprocessed the 5' RACE reads and gives no DNA. This repertoire comprises around 450,000 distinct CDR3 sequences; its ten largest clones make up about 2.4%. The authors drew more than 2 ml of blood from each donor. The CDR3 runs 14 residues. Germline V gene data show CDR1 as MGHRA and CDR2 as YSYEKL. The sequence was obtained from a human donor with ulcerative colitis or Crohn's disease, or a healthy co-twin of an affected twin (not recorded which). The chain joins TRBV4-1 to TRBJ1-1. Sample: blood. The CDR3 is CASSQVYRNTEAFF.